This T cell receptor beta chain stems from a study of naive and memory T cell subsets (TCRdb year 2017). Some background on the complete study: An open-source, UMI-based TCR alpha and beta sequencing pipeline was applied to sorted naive and memory peripheral blood T cell subsets. IgG serology results and the functional CMV T cell responses were in complete agreement. RNA was DNase-treated and reverse transcribed with TCR constant-region primers, mostly using SuperScript III. General conclusions and limits of the study: A few larger clonotypes were present in naive repertoires, particularly the CD8 repertoires, and these clonotypes were possibly memory cells re-expressing CD45RA. In both CD4 and CD8 cells, a rise in Gini index and a fall in Shannon and inverse Simpson diversity were observed from naive through CM, EM and EMRA. Clonotypes were defined as single alpha or beta chain sequences, not paired alpha/beta receptors. RNA-based TCR counts may be affected by expression changes linked to T cell activation and differentiation. The repertoire findings for the naive and memory subsets could not be validated, as no ground truth was available. Following error correction, more than 95% of naive TCR sequences occurred only once, which made naive abundance distributions much steeper than those of memory subsets. TCR abundance followed a power law with an exponent that was different for naive and memory subsets but consistent across the three individuals.

TCR alpha and beta chain libraries were amplified separately from the second PCR step onward. The CMV status of each donor was determined by measuring IFNgamma production from CD4+ T cells after fresh PBMCs had been stimulated overnight with CMV viral lysate. CD4 T cells were positively selected with Miltenyi beads, followed by positive selection of CD8 T cells from the CD4-negative fraction. Cells were stained for CD3, CD4, CD8, CD45RA, CD27 and a live/dead dye and were sorted on a BD Aria II into four subsets based on CD45RA and CD27. Blood came from a few healthy volunteers, each fractionated into CD4 and CD8 T cells and then into four differentiation subsets. About 120 ml of peripheral blood was drawn per donor, and PBMC were isolated by Ficoll-Paque PLUS density-gradient centrifugation. The sorted cells were lysed in RLT buffer, after which RNA was extracted using a Qiagen RNeasy kit and kept at -80 degrees C.

The library relied on UMI-ligation and nested PCR. To cover both TRBC1 and TRBC2, the beta constant-region primer consisted of an equimolar mix of two oligonucleotides. Four rounds of PCR, combining the SP2 primer with nested alpha and beta constant-region primers, were used to amplify the ligated cDNA. A single-stranded oligonucleotide carrying the SP2 primer and a 12-nucleotide UMI was ligated to the 3' end of the cDNA by T4 RNA ligase 1. The ligation reaction was incubated at 16°C for about 20-24 hours. To avoid over-amplification, PCR2 was usually performed as a SYBR Green qPCR and halted once a predetermined threshold was reached. Apart from the first purification, every purification step used Agencourt AMPure XP magnetic beads. Libraries were quantified by Qubit and checked on a TapeStation, with a main peak expected near 650 bp. The pooled libraries were sequenced on an Illumina MiSeq using v2 2x251 paired-end kits, which usually yielded about 0.85-2 million reads per sample. Each sample was pooled at around 4 nM, and about 5-8% PhiX was included to help cluster recognition. Per the original workflow: V and J genes were assigned to Demultiplexor-processed FASTQ reads by Decombinator through tag matching, with a single base-pair mismatch being allowed. Collapsinator relied on UMIs to fix sequencing errors as well as frequency errors caused by PCR heterogeneity. TCRs were translated and CDR3s were extracted from the conserved cysteine to the FGXG phenylalanine by CDR3Translator, with non-productive sequences being flagged. Repertoires were subsampled to equal numbers of UMI-defined TCRs before Gini, Shannon entropy and inverse Simpson indices were calculated. Clonotype abundance distributions were fitted to a power law by maximum likelihood within the linear range. Similar UMI counts, unique TCR numbers and clonal distributions were obtained with the pipeline and with MIGEC on one naive CD8 sample. In one analysis, naive TCRs that were also found in any memory subset of the same donor were excluded from the naive repertoire. Repertoires were searched for about 7,300 CMV-associated CDR3 sequences compiled from VDJdb and a published dataset. The public reads were reanalyzed by TCRdb: fastp trimming at Q25, MiXCR alignment, in-frame beta chains only. Identical CDR3 protein sequences are pooled into one entry, listed with their most common genes and DNA. V and J calls and clone size were set by TCRdb, not the authors. The sample table shows some 80,000 distinct CDR3 sequences, and about 8.2% are seen once. 1.2% of the sample is in the top ten clones.

The germline V gene (reference sequence) supplies CDR1 MNHEY and CDR2 SMNVEV. The CDR3 sequence holds 14 residues, the cysteine and phenylalanine included. The entry retains the CDR3 DNA only, 42 bases that are in frame from base 1. V gives up 0 bases and J gives up 8 bases, and the segment between their germline ends measures 11 bases. This clonotype was detected a few times. Its antigen has not been determined. No much larger clonotype is one base removed from it; base qualities were not supplied. The rearrangement combines TRBV27 with TRBJ2-1, with no confidently assigned D gene. Material for sequencing was naive CD8+ T cells from blood. The cell subset or site label for this specimen denotes: naive T cells, CD45RA high CD27+. This receptor was taken from a human donor in good health. In nucleotides, the sequence is TGTGCCAGCAGTTTATCAAGCTTTTCCCATGAGCAGTTCTTC. This codes for CASSLSSFSHEQFF.